Sequencing of this T cell receptor (beta chain) was carried out in a study of T-cell memory formation after mild COVID-19. Across the study: Most TCR clusters belonged to a single donor. Study-level findings and limits: Researchers report contracting CD4+ clones mostly in CM and EM, with CD8+ clones in EMRA. Clones shrinking between day 15 and 85 showed a balanced CD4/CD8 split, and those that grew later tilted toward CD4+.

5'RACE with constant-segment primers built TCRalpha and TCRbeta cDNA libraries with UMIs. A single record per CDR3 protein comes from TCRdb applying MiXCR to the 5' RACE reads. Counted here are some 330,000 distinct CDR3 sequences, over 20% occurring once; the ten biggest clones make up about 12%. V lost 4 bases, J lost 6 bases, and 15 bases lay in between. The germline gives CDR1 SGHAT, CDR2 FQNNGV. CDR3 size: 14 residues. With respect to this clonotype: Its antigen is undetermined.

The rearrangement joins TRBV11-2 to TRBJ1-1, with D unresolved. This TCR derives from an adult woman who had mild COVID-19 (a few samples of this study predate the infection). Cell type and time point are not known. Sequenced: PBMCs or a T cell subset sorted from them (not recorded which). CDR3 in amino acids: CASSSDGGGAEAFF. The DNA of the CDR3 is TGTGCCAGCAGCTCGGACGGAGGAGGCGCTGAAGCTTTCTTT.